Each of the 11 T cell receptor beta chains below was sequenced from the same sample in a study of blood T cell repertoires in COVID-19. TCRdb's table, derived via immunoSEQ multiplex PCR, lists solely in-frame clones and lacks some. The sample shows fewer than 200,000 clones, 75% to 95% of them seen only once. The sequencing sample was made of peripheral blood. The receptors were sampled from a man in his fifties or sixties with acute or convalescent COVID-19.

J is TRBJ1-3 and V is TRBV28; TRBD1 might be the D (5 bases). CDR3 length equals 16 residues. V was clipped by 3 bases and J by 0 bases, with 12 bases between them. Germline lookup yields CDR1 MDHEN and CDR2 SYDVKM. The CDR3 region is CASSFAGPISGNTIYF. As DNA, the CDR3 is TGTGCCAGCAGTTTCGCGGGGCCGATCTCTGGAAACACCATATATTTT.

The chain carries TRBV7-9 and TRBJ2-1; 10 bases map to TRBD1. The CDR3 has 15 amino acids. V was clipped by 3 bases and J by 4 bases; unmatched bases: 3. The V gene's germline CDR1 is SEHNR and CDR2 FQNEAQ (reference sequence). CDR3 amino acids: CASSFRTGGYNEQFF. For the CDR3, the DNA is TGTGCCAGCAGCTTCAGGACAGGGGGATACAATGAGCAGTTCTTC.

The chain uses TRBV12-5 and TRBJ2-1, with 14 bases lining up with TRBD2. Per germline, CDR1 LGHNT and CDR2 FRNRAP. The J segment lost 8 bases and the V segment lost 1 base, leaving 10 bases of the junction unmatched. The CDR3 extends over 18 amino acids. In DNA, the CDR3 is TGTGCTAGTGGTTTGGGACCTAAGACTAGCGGGGGGGCCCATGAGCAGTTCTTC. Its protein is CASGLGPKTSGGAHEQFF.

The J gene is TRBJ2-3, the V gene TRBV28; D might be TRBD2 (7 bases). Germline CDR1 and CDR2: MDHEN and SYDVKM. V lost 3 bases to trimming and J lost 5 bases, with 12 bases between them. CDR3 length equals 14 residues. CDR3: CASSFGGALDTQYF. CDR3 DNA: TGTGCCAGCAGTTTTGGGGGGGCCTTAGATACGCAGTATTTT.

This chain links TRBV10-3 with TRBJ2-5; TRBD2 is a possible D gene (6 bases). The CDR3 runs 14 residues. Germline V gives CDR1 ENHRY, CDR2 SYGVKD. The V end lost 8 bases, the J end lost 2 bases, and 15 bases lay between the germline ends. The CDR3 DNA is TGTGCCATCGCCTACCGGGACTGGCAAGAGACCCAGTACTTC. This codes for CAIAYRDWQETQYF.

The rearrangement joins TRBV5-1 to TRBJ2-3, with D perhaps TRBD2 (5 bases). The V and J ends lost 5 bases and 4 bases respectively, with 26 bases between them. In germline, CDR1 is SGHRS, CDR2 YFSETQ. The CDR3 is 18 amino acids. CDR3 sequence: CASSPRTALEWASDTQYF. The CDR3 DNA reads TGCGCCAGCAGTCCGAGGACTGCCCTAGAGTGGGCTTCAGATACGCAGTATTTT. Variable domain in full (rest from reference TRBV5-1 and TRBJ2-3): KAGVTQTPRYLIKTRGQQVTLSCSPISGHRSVSWYQQTPGQGLQFLFEYFSETQRNKGNFPGRFSGRQFSNSRSEMNVSTLELGDSALYLCASSPRTALEWASDTQYFGPGTRLTVL.

CDR3 amino acids: CASSIERGRQPQHF. In DNA, the CDR3 is TGTGCCAGTAGTATAGAAAGGGGAAGGCAGCCCCAGCATTTT. The chain links TRBV19 to TRBJ1-5; D might be TRBD1 (5 bases). This CDR3 has 14 residues. Trimming pared 0 bases from V and 7 bases from J, leaving 10 bases between. Germline values: CDR1 LNHDA, CDR2 SQIVND (reference sequence).

The genes are TRBV4-1 and TRBJ1-4; tentatively, D is TRBD1 (5 bases). The CDR3 consists of 16 residues. CDR1 MGHRA and CDR2 YSYEKL come from the germline V gene. V was trimmed by 0 bases and J by 7 bases, leaving 15 bases between them. The CDR3 region has the DNA TGCGCCAGCAGCCAAGATGGGTATGGGGCAGCTGAAAAACTGTTTTTT. Translated, it gives CASSQDGYGAAEKLFF.

This clone has just one count. The chain couples TRBV4-1 to TRBJ1-2; 11 nucleotides align to TRBD1. CDR3 length: 18 residues. The J segment lost 5 bases and the V segment lost 2 bases, leaving 13 bases of the junction unmatched. CDR1 and CDR2 (germline): MGHRA, YSYEKL. In DNA form, the CDR3 reads TGCGCCAGCAGCCAACACACTACGGCCGGGACAGGGGGATATGGCTACACCTTC. Protein sequence: CASSQHTTAGTGGYGYTF.

The chain recombines TRBV7-8 with TRBJ1-1, with no clear D. The ends were cut back, 6 bases at V and 3 bases at J, with 14 bases in the middle. In germline, CDR1 is SGHVS, CDR2 FQNEAQ. The CDR3 covers 14 residues. CDR3 DNA: TGTGCCAGCAGTCCTCCAGGAGGGTACACTGAAGCTTTCTTT. It specifies CASSPPGGYTEAFF.

This rearrangement joins TRBV3-1 (or the pseudogene TRBV3-2) to TRBJ2-7; 7 bases align to TRBD1. The trim removed 5 bases at V and 9 bases at J, leaving 13 bases unmatched. Germline loops: CDR1 LGHDT, CDR2 YNNKEL (reference sequence). CDR3 length equals 14 residues. The CDR3 DNA follows: TGTGCCAGCAGCACCCGGGACAGTCGATCGGGGCAGTACTTC. This gives the protein CASSTRDSRSGQYF.